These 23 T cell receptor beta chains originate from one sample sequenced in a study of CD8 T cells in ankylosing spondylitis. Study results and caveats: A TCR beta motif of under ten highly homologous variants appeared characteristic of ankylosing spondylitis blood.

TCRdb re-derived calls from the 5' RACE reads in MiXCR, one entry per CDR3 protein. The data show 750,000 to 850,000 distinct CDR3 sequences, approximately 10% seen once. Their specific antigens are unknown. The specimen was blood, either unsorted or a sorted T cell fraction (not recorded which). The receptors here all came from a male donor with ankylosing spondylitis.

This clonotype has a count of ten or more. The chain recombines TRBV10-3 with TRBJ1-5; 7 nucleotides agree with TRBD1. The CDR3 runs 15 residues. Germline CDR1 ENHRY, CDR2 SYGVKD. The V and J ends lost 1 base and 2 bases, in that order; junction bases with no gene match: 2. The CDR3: CAISEFGQGNQPQHF. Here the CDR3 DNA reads TGTGCCATCAGTGAGTTCGGACAGGGCAATCAGCCCCAGCATTTT.

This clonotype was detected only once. Written as DNA, the CDR3 is TGCGCCAGCAGCTTGGCCGGTGCGCTAAAGTACTTC. Its translation is CASSLAGALKYF. J is TRBJ2-7 and V is TRBV5-1; D ambiguous. Trimming removed 0 bases from V and 11 bases from J, with 12 bases in between. CDR3 size: 12 residues. CDR1 is SGHRS, CDR2 YFSETQ, per germline. Combining the CDR3 with reference TRBV5-1 and TRBJ2-7 gives the whole variable domain KAGVTQTPRYLIKTRGQQVTLSCSPISGHRSVSWYQQTPGQGLQFLFEYFSETQRNKGNFPGRFSGRQFSNSRSEMNVSTLELGDSALYLCASSLAGALKYFGPGTRLTVT.

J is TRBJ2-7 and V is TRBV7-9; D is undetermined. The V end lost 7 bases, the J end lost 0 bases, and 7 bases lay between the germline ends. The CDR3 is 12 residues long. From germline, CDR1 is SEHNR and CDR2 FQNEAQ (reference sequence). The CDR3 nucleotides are TGTGCCAGCACCAAGAACTCCTACGAGCAGTACTTC. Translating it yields CASTKNSYEQYF.

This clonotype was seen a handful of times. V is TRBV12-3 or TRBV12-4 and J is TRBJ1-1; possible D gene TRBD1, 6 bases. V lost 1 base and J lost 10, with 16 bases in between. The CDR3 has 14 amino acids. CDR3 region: CASSLGQGRVGAFF. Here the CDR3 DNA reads TGTGCCAGCAGTTTAGGGCAGGGGAGGGTAGGAGCTTTCTTT.

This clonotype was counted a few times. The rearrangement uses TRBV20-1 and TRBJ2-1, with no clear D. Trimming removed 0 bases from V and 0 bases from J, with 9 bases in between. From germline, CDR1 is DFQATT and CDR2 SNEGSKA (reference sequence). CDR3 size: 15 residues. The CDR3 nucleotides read TGCAGTGCTAGAGATCGAGAGCCCTCCTACAATGAGCAGTTCTTC. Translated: CSARDREPSYNEQFF.

This CDR3 reads CASSGGQRVHEQFF. The CDR3 DNA reads TGTGCCAGTAGTGGGGGACAGAGGGTCCATGAGCAGTTCTTC. The chain links TRBV19 to TRBJ2-1; 7 nucleotides match TRBD1. Germline V gene sequence: CDR1 LNHDA, CDR2 SQIVND (reference sequence). J was trimmed by 8 bases and V by 5 bases; bases with no gene match: 9. The CDR3 contains 14 residues.

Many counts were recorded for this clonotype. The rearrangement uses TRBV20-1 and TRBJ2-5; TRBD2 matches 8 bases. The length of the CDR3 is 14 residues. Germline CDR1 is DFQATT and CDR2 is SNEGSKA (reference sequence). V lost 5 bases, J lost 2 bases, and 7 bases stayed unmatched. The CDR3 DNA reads TGCAGTGCTTCCCGCCCTAGCGGGCAAGAGACCCAGTACTTC. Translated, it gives CSASRPSGQETQYF.

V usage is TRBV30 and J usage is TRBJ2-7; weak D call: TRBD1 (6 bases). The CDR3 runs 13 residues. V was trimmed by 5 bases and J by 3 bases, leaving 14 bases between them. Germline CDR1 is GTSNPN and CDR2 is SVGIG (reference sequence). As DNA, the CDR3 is TGTGCCTGGGCCGGGACACCGGACTACGAGCAGTACTTC. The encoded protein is CAWAGTPDYEQYF.

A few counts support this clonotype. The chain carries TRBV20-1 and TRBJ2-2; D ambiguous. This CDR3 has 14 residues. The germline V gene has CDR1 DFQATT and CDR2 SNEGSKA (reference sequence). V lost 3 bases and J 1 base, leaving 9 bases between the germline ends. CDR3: CSARGWRNTGELFF. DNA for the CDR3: TGCAGTGCTAGGGGGTGGCGGAACACCGGGGAGCTGTTTTTT.

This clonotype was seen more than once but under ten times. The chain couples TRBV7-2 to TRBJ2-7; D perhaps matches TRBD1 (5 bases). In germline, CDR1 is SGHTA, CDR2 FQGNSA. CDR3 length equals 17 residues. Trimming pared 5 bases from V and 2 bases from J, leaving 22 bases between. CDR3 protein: CASSGRFNRKSTYEQYF. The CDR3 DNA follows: TGTGCCAGCAGCGGAAGGTTTAACAGGAAAAGTACCTACGAGCAGTACTTC.

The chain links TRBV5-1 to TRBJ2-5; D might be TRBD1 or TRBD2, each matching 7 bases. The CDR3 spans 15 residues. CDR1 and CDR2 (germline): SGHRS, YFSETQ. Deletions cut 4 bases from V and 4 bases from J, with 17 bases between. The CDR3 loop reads CASSRGTRGGETQYF. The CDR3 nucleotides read TGCGCCAGCAGCCGCGGGACCAGGGGGGGAGAGACCCAGTACTTC. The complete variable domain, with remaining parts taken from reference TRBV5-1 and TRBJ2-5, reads KAGVTQTPRYLIKTRGQQVTLSCSPISGHRSVSWYQQTPGQGLQFLFEYFSETQRNKGNFPGRFSGRQFSNSRSEMNVSTLELGDSALYLCASSRGTRGGETQYFGPGTRLLVL.

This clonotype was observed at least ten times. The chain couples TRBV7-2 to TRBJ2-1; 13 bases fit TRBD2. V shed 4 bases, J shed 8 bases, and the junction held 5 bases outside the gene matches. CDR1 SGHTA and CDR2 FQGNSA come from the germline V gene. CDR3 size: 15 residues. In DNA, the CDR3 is TGTGCCAGCAGCTCCGGACTAGCGGGGGTCGATGAGCAGTTCTTC. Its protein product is CASSSGLAGVDEQFF.

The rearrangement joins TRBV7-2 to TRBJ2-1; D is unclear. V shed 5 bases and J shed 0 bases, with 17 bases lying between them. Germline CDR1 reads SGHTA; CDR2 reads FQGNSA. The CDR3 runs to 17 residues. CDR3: CASSQKFDRSSYNEQFF. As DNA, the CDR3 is TGTGCCAGCAGCCAGAAATTTGATCGCTCCTCCTACAATGAGCAGTTCTTC. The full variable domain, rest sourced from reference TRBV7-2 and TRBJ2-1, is GAGVSQSPSNKVTEKGKDVELRCDPISGHTALYWYRQSLGQGLEFLIYFQGNSAPDKSGLPSDRFSAERTGGSVSTLTIQRTQQEDSAVYLCASSQKFDRSSYNEQFFGPGTRLTVL.

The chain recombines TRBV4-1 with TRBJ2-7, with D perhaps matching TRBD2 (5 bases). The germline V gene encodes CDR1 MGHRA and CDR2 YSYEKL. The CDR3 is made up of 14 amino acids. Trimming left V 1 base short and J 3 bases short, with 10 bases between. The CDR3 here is CASSQVERDYEQYF. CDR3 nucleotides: TGCGCCAGCAGCCAAGTGGAGAGGGACTACGAGCAGTACTTC.

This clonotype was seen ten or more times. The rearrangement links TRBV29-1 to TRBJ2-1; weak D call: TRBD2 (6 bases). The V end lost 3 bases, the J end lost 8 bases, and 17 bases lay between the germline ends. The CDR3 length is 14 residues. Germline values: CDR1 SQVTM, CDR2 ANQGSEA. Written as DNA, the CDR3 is TGCAGCGTTGATGAGAGCGGCGGGGCACATGAGCAGTTCTTC. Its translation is CSVDESGGAHEQFF.

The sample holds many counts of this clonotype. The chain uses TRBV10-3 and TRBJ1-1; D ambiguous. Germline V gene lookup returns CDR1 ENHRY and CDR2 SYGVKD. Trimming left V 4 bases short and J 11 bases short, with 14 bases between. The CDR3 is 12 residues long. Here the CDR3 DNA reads TGTGCCATCAGTGTGGCGGGGATTGGGGCTTTCTTT. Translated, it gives CAISVAGIGAFF.

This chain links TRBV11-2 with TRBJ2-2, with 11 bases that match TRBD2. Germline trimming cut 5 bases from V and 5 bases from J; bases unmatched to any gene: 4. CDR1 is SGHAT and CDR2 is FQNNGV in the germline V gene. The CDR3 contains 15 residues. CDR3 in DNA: TGTGCCAGCAGCCAAACTAGCGGGGGAACCGGGGAGCTGTTTTTT. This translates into CASSQTSGGTGELFF.

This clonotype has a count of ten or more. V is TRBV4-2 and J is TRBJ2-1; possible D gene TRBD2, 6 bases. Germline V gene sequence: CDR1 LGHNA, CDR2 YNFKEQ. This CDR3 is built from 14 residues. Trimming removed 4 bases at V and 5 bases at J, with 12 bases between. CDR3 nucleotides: TGTGCCAGCAGCCTGGCGGGGCTTCACAATGAGCAGTTCTTC. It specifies CASSLAGLHNEQFF.

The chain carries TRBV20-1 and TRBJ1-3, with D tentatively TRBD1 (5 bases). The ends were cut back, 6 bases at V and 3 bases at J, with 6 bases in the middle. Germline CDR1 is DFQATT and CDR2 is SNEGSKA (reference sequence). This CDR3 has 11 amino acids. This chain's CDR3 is CSAGDGNTIYF. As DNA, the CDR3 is TGCAGTGCGGGGGATGGAAACACCATATATTTT.

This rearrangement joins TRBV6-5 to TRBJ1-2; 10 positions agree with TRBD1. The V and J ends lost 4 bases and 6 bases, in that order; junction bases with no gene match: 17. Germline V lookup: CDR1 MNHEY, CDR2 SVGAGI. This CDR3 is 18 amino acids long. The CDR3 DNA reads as TGTGCCAGCAGTTCCACGACAGGGGGCCTCCTCAGGTTGAATGGCTACACCTTC. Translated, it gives CASSSTTGGLLRLNGYTF.

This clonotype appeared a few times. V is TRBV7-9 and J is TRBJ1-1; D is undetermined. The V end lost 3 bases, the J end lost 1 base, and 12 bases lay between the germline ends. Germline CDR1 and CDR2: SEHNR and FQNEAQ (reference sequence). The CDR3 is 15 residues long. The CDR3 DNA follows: TGTGCCAGCAGCTTCCCCGCGAGTAAGAACACTGAAGCTTTCTTT. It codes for CASSFPASKNTEAFF.

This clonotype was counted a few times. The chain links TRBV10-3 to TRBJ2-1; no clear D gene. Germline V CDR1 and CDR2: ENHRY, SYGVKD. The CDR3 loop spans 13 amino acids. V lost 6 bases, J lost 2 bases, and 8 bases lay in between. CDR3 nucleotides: TGTGCCATCAGCCCCGTTCCCTACAATGAGCAGTTCTTC. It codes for CAISPVPYNEQFF.

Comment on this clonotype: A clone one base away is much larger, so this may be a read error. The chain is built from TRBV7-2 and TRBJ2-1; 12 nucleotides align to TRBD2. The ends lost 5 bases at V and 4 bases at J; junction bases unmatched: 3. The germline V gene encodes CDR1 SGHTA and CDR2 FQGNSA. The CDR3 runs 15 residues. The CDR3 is CASSVTSGRYNEQFF. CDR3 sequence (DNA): TGTGCCAGCAGCGTGACTAGCGGGAGATACAATGAGCAGTTCTTC.